This T cell receptor (beta chain) was observed in a study of T cells in Graves' hyperthyroidism and ophthalmopathy. Study-wide background: The initial diagnosis was the point when peripheral blood was collected, ahead of any treatment.

V gave up 6 bases and J gave up 5 bases, with 8 bases separating them. The germline V gene encodes CDR1 MNHNS and CDR2 SASEGT. CDR3 length: 11 residues. This clonotype showed up many times. The antigen is not known. Patients aged 18 to 65 had newly diagnosed hyperthyroidism lasting under 2 months. It was uncontrolled infection, other autoimmune disease, pregnancy or lactation that excluded patients. Study conclusions and caveats: Before onset, ophthalmopathy was predicted by the model a median roughly 6.8 months earlier.

Authors of the study amplified TCR beta CDR3 regions from RNA transcripts. Researchers ran a first-round RT-PCR on the TCR CDR3 using the HTBI primer set. TCRdb passed the multiplex PCR reads through MiXCR, listing each CDR3 protein once. Among more than 300,000 distinct CDR3 sequences listed, about a sixth were seen once. The TCR was taken from a young woman with Graves' hyperthyroidism that later progressed to Graves' ophthalmopathy. This chain uses TRBV6-1 with TRBJ2-7, with D maybe TRBD2 (5 bases). The sample was blood. CDR3 sequence (DNA): TGTGCCAGCAGACTAGTCGACGAGCAGTACTTC. It yields the protein CASRLVDEQYF.